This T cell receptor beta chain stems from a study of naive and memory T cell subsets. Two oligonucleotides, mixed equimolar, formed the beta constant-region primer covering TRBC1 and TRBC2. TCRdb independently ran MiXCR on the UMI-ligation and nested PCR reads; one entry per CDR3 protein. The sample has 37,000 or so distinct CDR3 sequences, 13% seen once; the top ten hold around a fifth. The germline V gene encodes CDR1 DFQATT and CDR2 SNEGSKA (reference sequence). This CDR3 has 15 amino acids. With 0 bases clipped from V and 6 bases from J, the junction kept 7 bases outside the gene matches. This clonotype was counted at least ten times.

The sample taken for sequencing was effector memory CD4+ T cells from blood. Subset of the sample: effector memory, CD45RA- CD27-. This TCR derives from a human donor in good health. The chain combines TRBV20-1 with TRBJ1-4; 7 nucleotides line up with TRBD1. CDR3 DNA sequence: TGCAGTGCTAGAGACATACAGGGGTGGGATGAAAAACTGTTTTTT. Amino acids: CSARDIQGWDEKLFF.